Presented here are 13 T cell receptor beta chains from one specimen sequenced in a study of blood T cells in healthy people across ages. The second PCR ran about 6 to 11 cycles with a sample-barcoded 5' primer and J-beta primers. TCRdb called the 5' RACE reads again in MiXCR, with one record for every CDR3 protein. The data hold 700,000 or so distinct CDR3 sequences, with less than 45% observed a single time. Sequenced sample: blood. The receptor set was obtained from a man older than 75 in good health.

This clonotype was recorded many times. In DNA form, the CDR3 reads TGCAGTGCCCCGAGGGGCAGAGGGACCTACGAGCAGTACTTC. Its translation is CSAPRGRGTYEQYF. The V gene is TRBV20-1, the J gene TRBJ2-7; D is perhaps TRBD1 or TRBD2 (5 bases each). V lost 6 bases to trimming and J lost 2 bases, with 17 bases between them. Per the germline V gene, CDR1 is DFQATT and CDR2 is SNEGSKA (reference sequence). CDR3 size: 14 residues.

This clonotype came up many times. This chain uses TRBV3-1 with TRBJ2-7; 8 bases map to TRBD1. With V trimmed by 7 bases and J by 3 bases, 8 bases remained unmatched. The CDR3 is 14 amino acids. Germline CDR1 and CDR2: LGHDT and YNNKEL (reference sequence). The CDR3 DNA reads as TGTGCCAGCACCCTGACCGACAGGGGCTACGAGCAGTACTTC. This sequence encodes CASTLTDRGYEQYF.

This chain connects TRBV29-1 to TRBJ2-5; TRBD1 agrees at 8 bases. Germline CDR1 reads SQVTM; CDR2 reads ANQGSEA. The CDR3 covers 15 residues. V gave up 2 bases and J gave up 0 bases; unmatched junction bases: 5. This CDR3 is CSVEPGQAYQETQYF. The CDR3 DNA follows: TGCAGCGTTGAACCGGGACAGGCGTACCAAGAGACCCAGTACTTC.

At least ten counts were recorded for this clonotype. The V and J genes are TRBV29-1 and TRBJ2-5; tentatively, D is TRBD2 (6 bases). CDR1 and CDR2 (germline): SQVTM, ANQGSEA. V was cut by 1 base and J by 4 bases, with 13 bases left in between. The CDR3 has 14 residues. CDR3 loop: CSVEVGGIGETQYF. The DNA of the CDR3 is TGCAGCGTTGAAGTCGGAGGGATCGGAGAGACCCAGTACTTC.

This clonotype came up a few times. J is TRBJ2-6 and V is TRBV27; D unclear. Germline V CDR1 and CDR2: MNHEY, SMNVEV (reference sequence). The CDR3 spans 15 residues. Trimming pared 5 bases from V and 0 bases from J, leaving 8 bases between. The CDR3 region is CASSIRFSGANVLTF. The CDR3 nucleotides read TGTGCCAGCAGTATCCGCTTCTCTGGGGCCAACGTCCTGACTTTC.

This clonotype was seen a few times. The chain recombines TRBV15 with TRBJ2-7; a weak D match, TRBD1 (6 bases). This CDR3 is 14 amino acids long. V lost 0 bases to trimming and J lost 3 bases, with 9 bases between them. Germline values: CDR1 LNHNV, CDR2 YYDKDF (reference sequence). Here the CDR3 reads CATSREGQDYEQYF. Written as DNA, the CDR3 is TGTGCCACCAGCAGAGAGGGACAAGACTACGAGCAGTACTTC.

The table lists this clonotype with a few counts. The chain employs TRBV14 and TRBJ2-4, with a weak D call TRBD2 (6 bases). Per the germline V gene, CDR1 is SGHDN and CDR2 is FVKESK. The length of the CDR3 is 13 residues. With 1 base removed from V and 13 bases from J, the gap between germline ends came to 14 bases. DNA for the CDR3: TGTGCCAGCAGCCAAGCCTTCTCGGGAGAGCAGTACTTC. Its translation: CASSQAFSGEQYF.

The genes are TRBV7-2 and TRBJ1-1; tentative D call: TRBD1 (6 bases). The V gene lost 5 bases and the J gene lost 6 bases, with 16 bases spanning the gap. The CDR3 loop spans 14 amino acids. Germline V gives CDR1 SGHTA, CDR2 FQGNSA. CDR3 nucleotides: TGTGCCAGCAGCCGTGACAGGTCGATTCCTGAAGCTTTCTTT. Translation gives CASSRDRSIPEAFF.

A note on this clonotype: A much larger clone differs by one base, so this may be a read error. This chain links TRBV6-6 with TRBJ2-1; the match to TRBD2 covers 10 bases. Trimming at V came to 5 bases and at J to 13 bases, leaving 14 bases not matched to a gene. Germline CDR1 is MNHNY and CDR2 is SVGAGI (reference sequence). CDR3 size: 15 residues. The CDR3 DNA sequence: TGTGCCAGCAGTCGAGCGGGGGGGAGAGAAAACATTCAGTTCTTC. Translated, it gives CASSRAGGRENIQFF.

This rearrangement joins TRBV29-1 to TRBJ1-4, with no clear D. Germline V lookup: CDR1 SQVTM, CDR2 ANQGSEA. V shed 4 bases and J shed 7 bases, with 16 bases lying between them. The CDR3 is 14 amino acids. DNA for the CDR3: TGCAGCGTTGTGGAGGCACTTTACGGTGAAAAACTGTTTTTT. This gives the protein CSVVEALYGEKLFF.

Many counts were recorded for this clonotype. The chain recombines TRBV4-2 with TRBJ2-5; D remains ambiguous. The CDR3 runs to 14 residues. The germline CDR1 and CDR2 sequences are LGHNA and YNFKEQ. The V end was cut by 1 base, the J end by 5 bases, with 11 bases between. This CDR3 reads CASSQVFGLETQYF. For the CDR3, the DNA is TGTGCCAGCAGCCAAGTTTTCGGGTTGGAGACCCAGTACTTC.

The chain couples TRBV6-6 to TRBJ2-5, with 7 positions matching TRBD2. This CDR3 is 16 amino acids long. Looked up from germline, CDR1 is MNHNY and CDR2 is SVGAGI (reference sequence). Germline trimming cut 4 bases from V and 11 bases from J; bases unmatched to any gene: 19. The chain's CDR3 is CASSSSVAGEGNEQYF. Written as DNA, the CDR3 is TGTGCCAGCAGTTCCTCAGTTGCGGGAGAAGGGAATGAGCAGTACTTC.

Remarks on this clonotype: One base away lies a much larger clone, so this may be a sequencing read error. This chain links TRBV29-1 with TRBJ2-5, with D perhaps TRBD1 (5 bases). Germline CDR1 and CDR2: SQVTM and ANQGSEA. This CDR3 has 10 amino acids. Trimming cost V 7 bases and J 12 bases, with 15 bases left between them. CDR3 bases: TGCAGCGCCGAGGTTTTAGGGGAGTACTTC. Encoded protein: CSAEVLGEYF.